One sample yielded the 24 T cell receptor beta chains listed below, sequenced in a study of CD8+ T cells in alopecia areata. The treatment here: oral pan-JAK inhibitor, 5-10 mg twice daily. Sequencing used cDNA as its template, made by extracting RNA and reverse transcribing it. This table comes from immunoSEQ multiplex PCR, and its TCRdb copy is limited to in-frame clones, with some not included. The data contain about 210,000 clones, around 66% of them singletons. The starting material was CD4+ T cells sorted from blood, obtained at week 4, from a patient treated with tofacitinib. These receptors all stem from a human donor with alopecia areata.

The rearrangement links TRBV29-1 to TRBJ2-7; TRBD1 matches 8 bases. The CDR3 extends over 14 amino acids. After removal of 2 bases from V and 3 bases from J, the junction contained 6 bases not matched to a gene. The germline V gene has CDR1 SQVTM and CDR2 ANQGSEA. CDR3: CSVETPDRGYEQYF. CDR3 nucleotide sequence: TGCAGCGTTGAAACCCCCGACAGGGGCTACGAGCAGTACTTC.

This chain uses TRBV29-1 with TRBJ1-4; unclear D gene. The CDR3 contains 13 residues. V gave up 4 bases and J gave up 5 bases, with 11 bases separating them. Germline V gene data show CDR1 as SQVTM and CDR2 as ANQGSEA. The CDR3 spells CSVGTAGNEKLFF. In DNA form, the CDR3 reads TGCAGCGTTGGGACGGCTGGAAATGAAAAACTGTTTTTT.

The V call is TRBV25-1, the J call TRBJ2-7; a possible D gene is TRBD1 (5 bases). This CDR3 spans 15 amino acids. The germline V gene has CDR1 MGHDK and CDR2 SYGVNS. V gave up 6 bases and J gave up 6 bases, with 21 bases separating them. The DNA for the CDR3 is TGTGCCAGCAGGACGCGGCTGGACCCAACAGGCGAGCAGTACTTC. This codes for CASRTRLDPTGEQYF.

V usage is TRBV27 and J usage is TRBJ1-2, with a tentative D call TRBD1 (5 bases). Germline CDR1 is MNHEY and CDR2 is SMNVEV (reference sequence). The CDR3 spans 14 residues. Trimming left V 8 bases short and J 0 bases short, with 13 bases between. The CDR3: CASGYGTSNYGYTF. In DNA form, the CDR3 reads TGTGCCAGCGGTTACGGGACGTCTAACTATGGCTACACCTTC.

This clone was seen more than once but under ten times. V and J are TRBV29-1 and TRBJ1-2; TRBD1 might be the D (5 bases). Trimming removed 7 bases at V and 8 bases at J, with 20 bases between. The germline CDR1 and CDR2 sequences are SQVTM and ANQGSEA. CDR3 length: 13 amino acids. The CDR3 coding sequence is TGCAGCGCGGGAGGGACGCGACAAGAAGGCTACACCTTC. Its translation is CSAGGTRQEGYTF. The full variable domain, with the rest looked up from reference TRBV29-1 and TRBJ1-2, is SAVISQKPSRDICQRGTSLTIQCQVDSQVTMMFWYRQQPGQSLTLIATANQGSEATYESGFVIDKFPISRPNLTFSTLTVSNMSPEDSSIYLCSAGGTRQEGYTFGSGTRLTVV.

V is TRBV11-2 and J is TRBJ2-3, with D hard to call. V was clipped by 2 bases and J by 4 bases, with 10 bases between them. The CDR3 totals 14 residues. The germline gives CDR1 SGHAT, CDR2 FQNNGV. In DNA form, the CDR3 reads TGTGCCAGCAGCTTAACCCCACCGCCAGATACGCAGTATTTT. Translating gives CASSLTPPPDTQYF.

This clone was seen once. The chain employs TRBV18 and TRBJ2-1; D may correspond to TRBD1 or TRBD2 (6 bases each). Trimming removed 5 bases at V and 8 bases at J, with 16 bases between. Germline V gene sequence: CDR1 KGHSH, CDR2 LQKENI. The CDR3 is 14 residues long. DNA of the CDR3: TGTGCCAGCTCATATACGGAGGGGGGCGATGAGCAGTTCTTC. Translated, it gives CASSYTEGGDEQFF.

This clone was recorded a few times. This sequence joins TRBV29-1 and TRBJ1-2; 12 nucleotides align to TRBD1. V dropped 4 bases and J dropped 7; count of bases not matched to a gene: 7. Looked up from germline, CDR1 is SQVTM and CDR2 is ANQGSEA. The CDR3 has 14 residues. The CDR3 sequence is CSVAIGTGGFGYTF. CDR3 DNA: TGCAGCGTTGCAATCGGGACAGGGGGCTTTGGCTACACCTTC.

This clone appeared a single time. The V gene is TRBV29-1, the J gene TRBJ2-5; the D is unclear. Trimming took off 3 bases at V and 2 bases at J, with 7 bases between the two ends. Germline CDR1 and CDR2: SQVTM and ANQGSEA. The CDR3 runs to 12 residues. CDR3 bases: TGCAGCGTTGACCCGGGTCAAGAGACCCAGTACTTC. Translating gives CSVDPGQETQYF.

The chain has TRBV23-1 and TRBJ1-2; 7 bases line up with TRBD1. TRBV23-1 qualifies as an ORF whose function is uncertain. The ends lost 7 bases at V and 0 bases at J; junction bases unmatched: 2. CDR3 length: 13 amino acids. The CDR3 sequence is CASNRGANYGYTF. DNA of the CDR3: TGCGCCAGCAACAGGGGAGCTAACTATGGCTACACCTTC.

The V and J genes are TRBV5-6 and TRBJ1-1; no firm D call. Trimming pared 5 bases from V and 3 bases from J, leaving 14 bases between. This CDR3 comprises 14 residues. Germline CDR1 SGHDT, CDR2 YYEEEE. The CDR3 coding sequence is TGTGCCAGCAGGAGGGTGGGAGGTGACACTGAAGCTTTCTTT. Its translation is CASRRVGGDTEAFF.

The V call is TRBV10-3, the J call TRBJ1-4; D might be TRBD1 (6 bases). The CDR3 runs to 13 residues. CDR1 and CDR2 (germline): ENHRY, SYGVKD. The V end was cut by 9 bases, the J end by 8 bases, with 16 bases between. CDR3 loop: CAIRQVATEKLFF. The CDR3 region has the DNA TGTGCCATAAGACAGGTTGCTACCGAAAAACTGTTTTTT.

In this sample, this clone turned up a few times. This rearrangement joins TRBV4-3 to TRBJ2-7; 9 bases agree with TRBD1. The ends lost 4 bases at V and 4 bases at J; junction bases unmatched: 14. The CDR3 is made up of 17 amino acids. Germline V lookup: CDR1 LGHNA, CDR2 YSLEER. CDR3: CASSPSRGTGNLYEQYF. CDR3 bases: TGCGCCAGCAGCCCTAGTCGGGGGACAGGGAATCTATACGAGCAGTACTTC.

This clone has only a few counts. V and J are TRBV6-5 and TRBJ1-2, with D unclear. The CDR3 runs 11 residues. Trimming stripped 10 bases from V and 4 bases from J, with 10 bases between. The germline V gene has CDR1 MNHEY and CDR2 SVGAGI. This CDR3 is CATSAAYGYTF. In DNA, the CDR3 is TGTGCCACATCGGCAGCCTATGGCTACACCTTC.

The chain employs TRBV5-6 and TRBJ2-3; D may be TRBD2 (6 bases). The ends were cut back, 4 bases at V and 6 bases at J, with 15 bases in the middle. The CDR3 has 14 amino acids. Germline lookup yields CDR1 SGHDT and CDR2 YYEEEE. The CDR3 DNA follows: TGTGCCAGCAGCGGGCGGGGTGCTCTGGATACGCAGTATTTT. It translates to CASSGRGALDTQYF.

The chain links TRBV2 to TRBJ1-6; no clear D. CDR3 length equals 12 residues. Per the germline V gene, CDR1 is SNHLY and CDR2 is FYNNEI. The V and J ends lost 7 bases and 12 bases respectively, with 13 bases between them. The CDR3 DNA follows: TGTGCCAGCACTTACACGGCGGGACCCCTCCACTTT. Amino acid sequence: CASTYTAGPLHF.

CDR3 residues: CASRWDRNTGELFF. CDR3 sequence (DNA): TGTGCCAGCAGATGGGACAGGAACACCGGGGAGCTGTTTTTT. The chain is built from TRBV7-2 and TRBJ2-2, with TRBD1 identical over 7 bases. The V gene end was trimmed by 6 bases and the J gene end by 1 base; junction bases not matched to a gene: 2. This CDR3 is 14 amino acids long. Germline V gene sequence: CDR1 SGHTA, CDR2 FQGNSA.

The CDR3 region is CASSLAGKTQETQYF. The CDR3 bases are TGTGCCAGCAGCTTAGCGGGGAAAACCCAAGAGACCCAGTACTTC. The chain carries TRBV13 and TRBJ2-5, with D possibly matching TRBD2 (5 bases). V lost 1 base to trimming and J lost 1 base, with 10 bases between them. This CDR3 region has 15 residues. Germline CDR1 reads PRHDT; CDR2 reads FYEKMQ (reference sequence).

The chain recombines TRBV30 with TRBJ1-1; no clear D. This CDR3 spans 13 amino acids. The V end was cut by 0 bases, the J end by 1 base, with 6 bases between. CDR1 and CDR2 from the germline V gene are GTSNPN and SVGIG (reference sequence). The CDR3 coding sequence is TGTGCCTGGAGTGTCCACACGAACACTGAAGCTTTCTTT. It translates to CAWSVHTNTEAFF.

DNA of the CDR3: TGTGCCAGCAGTCCAGCAGGATCGGGCACTGAAGCTTTCTTT. Translating gives CASSPAGSGTEAFF. The J gene is TRBJ1-1, the V gene TRBV2; D unclear. CDR3 length equals 14 residues. Per germline, CDR1 SNHLY and CDR2 FYNNEI. Deletions cut 5 bases from V and 4 bases from J, with 14 bases between.

The V and J genes are TRBV29-1 and TRBJ1-3; D is unclear. Germline V gives CDR1 SQVTM, CDR2 ANQGSEA. V lost 3 bases, J lost 6 bases, and 9 bases lay in between. This CDR3 spans 12 amino acids. The CDR3 loop reads CSVDPGENTIYF. The CDR3 DNA sequence: TGCAGCGTTGACCCAGGAGAAAACACCATATATTTT. Combining the CDR3 with reference TRBV29-1 and TRBJ1-3 gives the whole variable domain SAVISQKPSRDICQRGTSLTIQCQVDSQVTMMFWYRQQPGQSLTLIATANQGSEATYESGFVIDKFPISRPNLTFSTLTVSNMSPEDSSIYLCSVDPGENTIYFGEGSWLTVV.

The chain joins TRBV15 to TRBJ1-2; possibly TRBD1 for D (5 bases). CDR3 length equals 14 residues. CDR1 LNHNV and CDR2 YYDKDF come from the germline V gene (reference sequence). Trimming removed 1 base at V and 6 bases at J, with 12 bases between. The CDR3 protein is CATSRGAAGDGYTF. The CDR3 nucleotides are TGTGCCACCAGCAGAGGGGCAGCGGGGGATGGCTACACCTTC.

This clone was counted a few times. The chain uses TRBV5-4 and TRBJ2-3; D gene uncertain. The CDR3 is 14 residues long. V was trimmed by 4 bases and J by 5 bases, leaving 14 bases between them. From germline, CDR1 is SGHNT and CDR2 YYREEE (reference sequence). The CDR3 region is CASSPKGGQDTQYF. CDR3 DNA sequence: TGTGCCAGCAGCCCCAAGGGTGGTCAAGATACGCAGTATTTT.

The rearrangement uses TRBV4-1 and TRBJ2-7, with 7 bases that match TRBD1. The CDR3 is made up of 14 amino acids. V trimming: 2 bases; J trimming: 2 bases; junction bases outside the gene matches: 3. The germline gives CDR1 MGHRA, CDR2 YSYEKL. Here the CDR3 reads CASSQLGQPYEQYF. The CDR3, as DNA: TGCGCCAGCAGCCAACTGGGACAGCCCTACGAGCAGTACTTC.